Listed here are 22 T cell receptor beta chains from one sample, sequenced in a study of cytomegalovirus exposure and HLA in healthy donors. 60 Vbeta and 13 Jbeta primers were used in PCR. Clones were read by immunoSEQ multiplex PCR, and TCRdb kept only the in-frame ones, dropping some. This table holds 100,000 to 130,000 clones, about 80% found once. The material sequenced was PBMCs. All receptors derive from a man aged 30 to 45 in good health and CMV-seronegative.

This chain uses TRBV11-3 with TRBJ2-7; a possible D gene is TRBD2 (6 bases). Germline V gives CDR1 SGHNT, CDR2 YENEEA. V dropped 1 base and J dropped 0 bases, with 10 bases sitting between them. This CDR3 is 15 amino acids long. The CDR3 DNA reads as TGTGCCAGCAGCTTAGGGAGGGGAACCTCCTACGAGCAGTACTTC. Protein sequence: CASSLGRGTSYEQYF.

The sample holds a few counts of this clone. The V call is TRBV9, the J call TRBJ2-7; 7 bases line up with TRBD1. CDR1 is SGDLS and CDR2 is YYNGEE in the germline V gene. This CDR3 spans 14 amino acids. V lost 1 base and J lost 2; bases outside the gene matches: 3. The CDR3 coding sequence is TGTGCCAGCAGCGTAAAAGACAGGGCCTACGAGCAGTACTTC. Translating gives CASSVKDRAYEQYF. Based on the CDR3 plus reference TRBV9 and TRBJ2-7, the full variable domain is DSGVTQTPKHLITATGQRVTLRCSPRSGDLSVYWYQQSLDQGLQFLIQYYNGEERAKGNILERFSAQQFPDLHSELNLSSLELGDSALYFCASSVKDRAYEQYFGPGTRLTVT.

Here the CDR3 reads CASGLVDGVDNEQFF. The CDR3 coding sequence is TGTGCTAGTGGTTTGGTTGACGGGGTGGACAATGAGCAGTTCTTC. V and J are TRBV12-5 and TRBJ2-1, with D possibly TRBD2 on 5 matching bases. V shed 0 bases and J shed 5 bases, with 11 bases lying between them. The CDR3 sequence is 15 residues long. Germline CDR1 is LGHNT and CDR2 is FRNRAP.

The count of this clone is one. The chain combines TRBV11-2 with TRBJ2-7; tentative D call: TRBD2 (5 bases). V was shortened by 5 bases and J by 2 bases, with 16 bases between the two germline ends. This CDR3 has 15 amino acids. Germline CDR1 reads SGHAT; CDR2 reads FQNNGV. The CDR3 loop reads CASSPREGPTYEQYF. The CDR3 bases are TGTGCCAGCAGCCCCAGAGAGGGCCCGACCTACGAGCAGTACTTC.

The chain has TRBV28 and TRBJ2-5; D may be TRBD1 (6 bases). Trimming removed 2 bases from V and 6 bases from J, with 13 bases in between. The germline V gene has CDR1 MDHEN and CDR2 SYDVKM. This CDR3 is 14 amino acids long. As DNA, the CDR3 is TGTGCCAGCAGTTTAATGGACAGTAGGCAGACCCAGTACTTC. This encodes CASSLMDSRQTQYF.

The V and J genes are TRBV28 and TRBJ1-2; D not certain. Germline V gene lookup returns CDR1 MDHEN and CDR2 SYDVKM. The CDR3 covers 13 residues. V lost 2 bases to trimming and J lost 4 bases, with 8 bases between them. The CDR3 bases are TGTGCCAGCAGTTTACAGGCCGTCTATGGCTACACCTTC. Its translation is CASSLQAVYGYTF.

This clone was seen a few times. The CDR3 region has the DNA TGTGCCAGCAGCCAACTTATGTCAGTCAATGAGCAGTTCTTC. Residues: CASSQLMSVNEQFF. The chain joins TRBV4-2 to TRBJ2-1; D is unclear. Germline V gene sequence: CDR1 LGHNA, CDR2 YNFKEQ. The V gene lost 2 bases and the J gene lost 6 bases, with 11 bases spanning the gap. This CDR3 comprises 14 residues.

This clone was seen more than once but under ten times. The genes are TRBV5-6 and TRBJ1-2, with D tentatively TRBD1 (5 bases). Germline loops: CDR1 SGHDT, CDR2 YYEEEE. The length of the CDR3 is 13 residues. V was pared by 2 bases and J by 8 bases, with 13 bases between. The CDR3 is CASSFQGVGGYTF. CDR3 in DNA: TGTGCCAGCAGCTTCCAGGGCGTGGGAGGCTACACCTTC.

The sample holds a few counts of this clone. The chain joins TRBV7-9 to TRBJ1-5; TRBD1 aligns across 7 bases. CDR3 length equals 15 residues. J was trimmed by 0 bases and V by 5 bases; bases with no gene match: 4. Germline CDR1 and CDR2: SEHNR and FQNEAQ (reference sequence). CDR3 DNA sequence: TGTGCCAGCAGCCGCGGACAGGATAGCAATCAGCCCCAGCATTTT. Encoded protein: CASSRGQDSNQPQHF.

This clone was found a few times. This sequence joins TRBV5-6 and TRBJ2-3; the D is unclear. V was clipped by 3 bases and J by 6 bases, with 11 bases between them. This CDR3 has 13 amino acids. Germline lookup yields CDR1 SGHDT and CDR2 YYEEEE. For the CDR3, the DNA is TGTGCCAGCAGCTACCTGGGCTCGGATACGCAGTATTTT. Its protein product is CASSYLGSDTQYF.

This clone has just one count. The rearrangement joins TRBV28 to TRBJ1-1; TRBD1 matches 9 bases. CDR3 length equals 14 residues. The germline gives CDR1 MDHEN, CDR2 SYDVKM. With 6 bases clipped from V and 1 base from J, the junction kept 3 bases outside the gene matches. In DNA form, the CDR3 reads TGTGCCAGCAGAACAGGGGGCGCGAACACTGAAGCTTTCTTT. Residues: CASRTGGANTEAFF.

This chain links TRBV5-1 with TRBJ1-1; D possibly corresponds to TRBD1 (5 bases). The CDR3 is made up of 18 amino acids. The V and J ends lost 0 bases and 3 bases respectively, with 21 bases between them. Per the germline V gene, CDR1 is SGHRS and CDR2 is YFSETQ. The DNA of the CDR3 is TGCGCCAGCAGCTTGGCGCTAAAAGGGACTTCGGGGGACACTGAAGCTTTCTTT. Its protein product is CASSLALKGTSGDTEAFF.

V and J are TRBV6-1 and TRBJ1-6; D is unclear. The V end lost 7 bases, the J end lost 9 bases, and 13 bases lay between the germline ends. Germline loops: CDR1 MNHNS, CDR2 SASEGT. The CDR3 spans 13 residues. CDR3 loop: CASTNPEPSPLHF. Written as DNA, the CDR3 is TGTGCCAGCACCAACCCGGAGCCTTCACCCCTCCACTTT.

This rearrangement joins TRBV27 to TRBJ2-4; the D is unclear. This CDR3 is 14 amino acids long. Germline V CDR1 and CDR2: MNHEY, SMNVEV (reference sequence). Trimming shortened V by 2 bases and J by 8 bases, and 13 bases separated the two germline ends. CDR3: CASSLAYGGDIQYF. Here the CDR3 DNA reads TGTGCCAGCAGTTTAGCGTATGGTGGAGACATTCAGTACTTC.

This clone was picked up one time. The chain is built from TRBV6-1 and TRBJ2-6, with D possibly matching TRBD2 (5 bases). The germline V gene has CDR1 MNHNS and CDR2 SASEGT. CDR3 length: 16 residues. Trimming took 0 bases from V and 4 from J, leaving 10 bases between them. CDR3 sequence (DNA): TGTGCCAGCAGTGAAGCGTCGGGGTCCGGGGCCAACGTCCTGACTTTC. This translates into CASSEASGSGANVLTF.

This rearrangement joins TRBV7-9 to TRBJ1-2; 7 nucleotides agree with TRBD1. Germline CDR1 and CDR2: SEHNR and FQNEAQ (reference sequence). Unmatched junction bases numbered 13, after V lost 5 bases and J lost 7 bases. CDR3 length: 15 amino acids. The CDR3 sequence is CASSQDRVLTGGYTF. The CDR3 coding sequence is TGTGCCAGCAGCCAAGACAGGGTCCTCACTGGTGGCTACACCTTC.

This clone was counted a single time. This chain links TRBV15 with TRBJ2-7, with D perhaps matching TRBD2 (5 bases). Per the germline V gene, CDR1 is LNHNV and CDR2 is YYDKDF (reference sequence). Trimming took 5 bases from V and 0 from J, leaving 17 bases between them. The CDR3 consists of 16 residues. The CDR3 DNA is TGTGCCACCAGCGGCTTCCTAGCCCAGAGCTCCTACGAGCAGTACTTC. Amino acid sequence: CATSGFLAQSSYEQYF.

This clone was picked up a small number of times. This chain links TRBV6-1 with TRBJ2-1; the match to TRBD1 covers 9 bases. V shed 1 base and J 6 bases; nucleotides not matched to a gene: 13. Germline CDR1 is MNHNS and CDR2 is SASEGT. The CDR3 covers 18 residues. CDR3 protein: CASSEVNTGGAFFNEQFF. DNA for the CDR3: TGTGCCAGCAGTGAAGTTAATACAGGGGGCGCGTTTTTCAATGAGCAGTTCTTC.

V gene TRBV5-6 combines with J gene TRBJ2-7; tentatively, D is TRBD1 (6 bases). Trimming cost V 4 bases and J 6 bases, with 11 bases left between them. The CDR3 spans 12 residues. CDR1 is SGHDT and CDR2 is YYEEEE in the germline V gene. The CDR3 DNA reads as TGTGCCAGCAGCGTGACAGGCTTCGAGCAGTACTTC. Its translation is CASSVTGFEQYF.

V gene TRBV5-8 combines with J gene TRBJ2-3; 7 bases are a match to TRBD1. J gave up 2 bases and V 2 bases, and 8 bases lay outside the gene matches. Germline V gene sequence: CDR1 SGHTS, CDR2 YDEGEE. The CDR3 totals 16 residues. CDR3 residues: CASSLGQGVYTDTQYF. CDR3 DNA: TGTGCCAGCAGCTTAGGGCAGGGGGTTTACACAGATACGCAGTATTTT.

This clone is medium-sized in the sample. The gene calls are TRBV4-2 and TRBJ1-3, with 9 bases lining up with TRBD1. The CDR3 length is 16 residues. V lost 4 bases and J lost 6; bases outside the gene matches: 10. Germline V CDR1 and CDR2: LGHNA, YNFKEQ. The CDR3 here is CASSPITGGWENTIYF. CDR3 sequence (DNA): TGTGCCAGCAGCCCGATTACAGGGGGCTGGGAAAACACCATATATTTT.

This clone was found once. This chain uses TRBV6-6 with TRBJ1-5; 7 bases line up with TRBD1. CDR3 size: 13 residues. Trimming cost V 5 bases and J 5 bases; bases outside gene matches: 3. Germline V gives CDR1 MNHNY, CDR2 SVGAGI (reference sequence). The CDR3, as DNA: TGTGCCAGCAGTGGGGGACAGCATCAGCCCCAGCATTTT. Amino acids: CASSGGQHQPQHF.